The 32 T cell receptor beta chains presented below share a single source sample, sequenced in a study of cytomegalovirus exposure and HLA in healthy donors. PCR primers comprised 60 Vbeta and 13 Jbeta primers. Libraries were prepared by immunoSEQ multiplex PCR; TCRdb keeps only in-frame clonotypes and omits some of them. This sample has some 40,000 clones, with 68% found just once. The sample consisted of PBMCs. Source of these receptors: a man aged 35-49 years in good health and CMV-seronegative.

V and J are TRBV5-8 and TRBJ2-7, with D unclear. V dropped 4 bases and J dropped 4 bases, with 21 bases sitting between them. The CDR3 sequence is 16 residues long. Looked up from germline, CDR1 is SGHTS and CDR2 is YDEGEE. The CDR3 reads CASSPLSVNLHYEQYF. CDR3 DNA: TGTGCCAGCAGCCCCCTCTCAGTGAACCTTCATTACGAGCAGTACTTC.

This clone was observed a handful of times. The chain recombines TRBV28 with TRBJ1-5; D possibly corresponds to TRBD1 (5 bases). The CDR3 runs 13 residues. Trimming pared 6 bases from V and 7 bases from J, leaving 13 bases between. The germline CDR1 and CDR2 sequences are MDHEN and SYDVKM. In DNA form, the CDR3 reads TGTGCCAGCAGCCCGATGGGGCGGCAGCCCCAGCATTTT. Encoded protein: CASSPMGRQPQHF.

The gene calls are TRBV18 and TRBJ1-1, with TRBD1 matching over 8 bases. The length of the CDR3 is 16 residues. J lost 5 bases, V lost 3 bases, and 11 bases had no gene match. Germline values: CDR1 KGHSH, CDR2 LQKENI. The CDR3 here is CASSPRTTGGTTEAFF. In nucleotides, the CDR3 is TGTGCCAGCTCACCGAGAACAACAGGGGGTACGACTGAAGCTTTCTTT.

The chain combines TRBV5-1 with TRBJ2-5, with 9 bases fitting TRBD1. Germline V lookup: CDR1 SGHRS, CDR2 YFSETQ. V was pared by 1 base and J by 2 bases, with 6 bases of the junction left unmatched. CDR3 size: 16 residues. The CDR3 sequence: CASSLIGTGPQETQYF. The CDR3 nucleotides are TGCGCCAGCAGCTTGATCGGGACAGGGCCTCAAGAGACCCAGTACTTC.

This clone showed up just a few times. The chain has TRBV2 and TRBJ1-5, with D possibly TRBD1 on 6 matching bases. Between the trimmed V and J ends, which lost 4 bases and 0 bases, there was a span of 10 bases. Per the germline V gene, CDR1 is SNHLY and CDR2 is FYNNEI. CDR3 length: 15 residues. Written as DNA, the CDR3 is TGTGCCAGCAGTGGACAGGCTTATAGCAATCAGCCCCAGCATTTT. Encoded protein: CASSGQAYSNQPQHF.

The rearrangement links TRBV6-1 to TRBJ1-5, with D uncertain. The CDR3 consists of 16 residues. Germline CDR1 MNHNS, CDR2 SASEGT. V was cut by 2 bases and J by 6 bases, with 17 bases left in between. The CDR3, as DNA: TGTGCCAGCAGTGAATCCCGGGCCTCGGGAGGTCAGCCCCAGCATTTT. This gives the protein CASSESRASGGQPQHF.

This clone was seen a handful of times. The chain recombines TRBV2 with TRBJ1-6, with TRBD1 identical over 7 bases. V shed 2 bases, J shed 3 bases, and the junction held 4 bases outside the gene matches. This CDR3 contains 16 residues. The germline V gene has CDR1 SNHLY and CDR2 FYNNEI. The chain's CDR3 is CASSERGTVYNSPLHF. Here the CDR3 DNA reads TGTGCCAGCAGTGAACGGGGGACAGTCTATAATTCACCCCTCCACTTT.

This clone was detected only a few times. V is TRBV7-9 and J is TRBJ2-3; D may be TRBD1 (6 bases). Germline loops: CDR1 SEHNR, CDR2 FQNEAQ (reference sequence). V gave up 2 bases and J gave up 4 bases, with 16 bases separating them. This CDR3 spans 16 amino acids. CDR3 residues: CASSLRGVKGADTQYF. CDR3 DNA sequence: TGTGCCAGCAGCTTACGGGGTGTCAAGGGGGCAGATACGCAGTATTTT.

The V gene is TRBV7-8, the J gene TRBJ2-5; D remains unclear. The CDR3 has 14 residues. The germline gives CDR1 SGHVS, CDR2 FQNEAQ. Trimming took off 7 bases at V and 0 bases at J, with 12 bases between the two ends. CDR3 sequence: CASTQTAYQETQYF. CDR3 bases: TGTGCCAGCACGCAGACTGCCTACCAAGAGACCCAGTACTTC. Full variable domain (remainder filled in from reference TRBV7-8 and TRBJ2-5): GAGVSQSPRYKVAKRGQDVALRCDPISGHVSLFWYQQALGQGPEFLTYFQNEAQLDKSGLPSDRFFAERPEGSVSTLKIQRTQQEDSAVYLCASTQTAYQETQYFGPGTRLLVL.

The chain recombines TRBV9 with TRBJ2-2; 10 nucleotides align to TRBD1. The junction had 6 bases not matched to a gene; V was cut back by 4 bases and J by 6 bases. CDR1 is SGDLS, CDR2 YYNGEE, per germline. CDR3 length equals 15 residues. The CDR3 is CASSHGQGVSGELFF. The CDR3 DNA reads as TGTGCCAGCAGCCACGGACAGGGGGTTTCCGGGGAGCTGTTTTTT.

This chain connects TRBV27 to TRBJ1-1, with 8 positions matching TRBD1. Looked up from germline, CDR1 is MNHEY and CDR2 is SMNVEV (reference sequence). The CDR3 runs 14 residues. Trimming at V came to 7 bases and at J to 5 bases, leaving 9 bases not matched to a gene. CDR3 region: CASKYDRGRTEAFF. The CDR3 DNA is TGTGCCAGCAAGTATGACAGGGGTAGGACTGAAGCTTTCTTT.

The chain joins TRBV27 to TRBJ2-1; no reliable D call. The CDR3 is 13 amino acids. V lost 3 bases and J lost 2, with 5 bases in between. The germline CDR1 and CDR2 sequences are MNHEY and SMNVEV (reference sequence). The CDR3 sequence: CASSLAAYNEQFF. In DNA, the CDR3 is TGTGCCAGCAGTTTGGCAGCCTACAATGAGCAGTTCTTC.

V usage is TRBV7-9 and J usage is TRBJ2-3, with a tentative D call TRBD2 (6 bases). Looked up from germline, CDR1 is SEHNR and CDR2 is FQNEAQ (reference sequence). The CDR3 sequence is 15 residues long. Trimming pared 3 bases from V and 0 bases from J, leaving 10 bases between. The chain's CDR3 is CASSLEGLSTDTQYF. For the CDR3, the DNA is TGTGCCAGCAGCTTGGAGGGATTAAGCACAGATACGCAGTATTTT.

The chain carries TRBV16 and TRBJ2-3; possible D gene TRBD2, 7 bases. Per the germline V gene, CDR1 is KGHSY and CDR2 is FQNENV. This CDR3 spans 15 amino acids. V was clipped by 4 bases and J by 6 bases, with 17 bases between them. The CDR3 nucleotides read TGTGCCAGCAGCCCGTCGGGGGGCAGTTCGGATACGCAGTATTTT. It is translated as CASSPSGGSSDTQYF.

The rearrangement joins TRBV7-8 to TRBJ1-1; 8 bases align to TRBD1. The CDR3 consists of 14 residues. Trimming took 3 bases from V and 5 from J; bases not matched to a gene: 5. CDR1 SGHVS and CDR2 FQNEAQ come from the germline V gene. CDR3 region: CASSFDRGSTEAFF. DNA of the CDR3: TGTGCCAGCAGCTTTGACAGGGGCTCAACTGAAGCTTTCTTT.

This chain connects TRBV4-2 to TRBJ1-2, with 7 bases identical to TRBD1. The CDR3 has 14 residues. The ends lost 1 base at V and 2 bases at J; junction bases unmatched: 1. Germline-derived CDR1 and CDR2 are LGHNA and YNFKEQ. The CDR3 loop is CASSQGDSNYGYTF. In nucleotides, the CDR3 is TGTGCCAGCAGCCAAGGGGACAGCAACTATGGCTACACCTTC.

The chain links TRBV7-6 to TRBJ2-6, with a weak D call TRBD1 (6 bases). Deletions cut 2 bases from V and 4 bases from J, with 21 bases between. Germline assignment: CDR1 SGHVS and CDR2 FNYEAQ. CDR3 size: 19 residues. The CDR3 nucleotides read TGTGCCAGCAGCTTAACACCCCCTCAGGGGCTGGCCGGGGCCAACGTCCTGACTTTC. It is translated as CASSLTPPQGLAGANVLTF.

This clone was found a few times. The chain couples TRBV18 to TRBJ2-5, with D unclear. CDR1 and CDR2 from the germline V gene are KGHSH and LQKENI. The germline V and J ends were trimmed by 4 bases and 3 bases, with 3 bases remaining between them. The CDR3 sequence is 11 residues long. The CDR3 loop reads CASSREETQYF. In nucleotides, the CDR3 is TGTGCCAGCTCACGCGAAGAGACCCAGTACTTC.

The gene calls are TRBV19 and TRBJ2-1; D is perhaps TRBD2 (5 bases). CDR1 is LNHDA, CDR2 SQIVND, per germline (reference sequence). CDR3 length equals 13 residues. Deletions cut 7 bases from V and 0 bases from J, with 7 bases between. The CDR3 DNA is TGTGCCAGTAACCGGGGCTCCTACAATGAGCAGTTCTTC. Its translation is CASNRGSYNEQFF. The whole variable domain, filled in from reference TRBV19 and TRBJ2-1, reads DGGITQSPKYLFRKEGQNVTLSCEQNLNHDAMYWYRQDPGQGLRLIYYSQIVNDFQKGDIAEGYSVSREKKESFPLTVTSAQKNPTAFYLCASNRGSYNEQFFGPGTRLTVL.

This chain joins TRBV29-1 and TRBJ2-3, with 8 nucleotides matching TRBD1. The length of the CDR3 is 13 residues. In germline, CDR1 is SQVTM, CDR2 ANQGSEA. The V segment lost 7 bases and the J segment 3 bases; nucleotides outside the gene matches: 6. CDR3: CSAGGALTDTQYF. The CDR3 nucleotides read TGCAGCGCAGGGGGCGCATTAACAGATACGCAGTATTTT.

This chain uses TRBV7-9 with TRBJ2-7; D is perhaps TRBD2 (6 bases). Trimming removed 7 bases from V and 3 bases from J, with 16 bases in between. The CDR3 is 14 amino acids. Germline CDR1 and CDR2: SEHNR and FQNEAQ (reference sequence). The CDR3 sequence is CASTKDGGNYEQYF. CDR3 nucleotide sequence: TGTGCCAGCACCAAGGATGGCGGGAACTACGAGCAGTACTTC.

The CDR3 reads CASSEFPGLAEETQYF. The CDR3 bases are TGTGCCAGCAGTGAATTCCCGGGACTAGCGGAAGAGACCCAGTACTTC. V gene TRBV25-1 combines with J gene TRBJ2-5; 11 nucleotides line up with TRBD2. The CDR3 contains 16 residues. Germline V gene sequence: CDR1 MGHDK, CDR2 SYGVNS. The trim removed 1 base at V and 3 bases at J, leaving 4 bases unmatched.

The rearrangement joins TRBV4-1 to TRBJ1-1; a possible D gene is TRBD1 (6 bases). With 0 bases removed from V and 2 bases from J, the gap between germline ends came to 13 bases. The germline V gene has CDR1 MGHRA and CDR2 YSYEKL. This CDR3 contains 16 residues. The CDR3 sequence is CASSQEIEDSNTEAFF. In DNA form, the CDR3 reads TGCGCCAGCAGCCAAGAAATTGAGGACAGCAACACTGAAGCTTTCTTT.

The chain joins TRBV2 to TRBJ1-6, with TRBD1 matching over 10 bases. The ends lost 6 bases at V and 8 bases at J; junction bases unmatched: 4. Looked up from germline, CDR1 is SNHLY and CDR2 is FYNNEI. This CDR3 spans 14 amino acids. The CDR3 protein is CASRAGTGDSPLHF. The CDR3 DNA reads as TGTGCCAGCAGGGCGGGGACAGGGGATTCACCCCTCCACTTT.

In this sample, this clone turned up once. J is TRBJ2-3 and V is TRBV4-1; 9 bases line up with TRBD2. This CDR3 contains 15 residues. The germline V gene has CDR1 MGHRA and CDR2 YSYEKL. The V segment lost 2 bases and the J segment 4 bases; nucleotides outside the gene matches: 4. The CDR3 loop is CASSQTAGGPDTQYF. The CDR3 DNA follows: TGCGCCAGCAGCCAAACAGCGGGGGGCCCAGATACGCAGTATTTT.

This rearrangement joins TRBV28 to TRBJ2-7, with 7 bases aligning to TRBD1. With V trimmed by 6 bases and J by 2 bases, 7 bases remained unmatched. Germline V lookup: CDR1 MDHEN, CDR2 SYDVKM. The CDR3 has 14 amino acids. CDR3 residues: CASRGTVRTYEQYF. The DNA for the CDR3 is TGTGCCAGCAGGGGGACAGTCAGGACCTACGAGCAGTACTTC. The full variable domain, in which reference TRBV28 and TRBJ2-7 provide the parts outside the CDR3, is DVKVTQSSRYLVKRTGEKVFLECVQDMDHENMFWYRQDPGLGLRLIYFSYDVKMKEKGDIPEGYSVSREKKERFSLILESASTNQTSMYLCASRGTVRTYEQYFGPGTRLTVT.

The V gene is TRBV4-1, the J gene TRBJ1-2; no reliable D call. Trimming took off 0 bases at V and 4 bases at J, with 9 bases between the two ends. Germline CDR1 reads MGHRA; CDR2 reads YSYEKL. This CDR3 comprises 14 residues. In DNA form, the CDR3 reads TGCGCCAGCAGCCAAGATCCACAGTCCTATGGCTACACCTTC. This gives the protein CASSQDPQSYGYTF.

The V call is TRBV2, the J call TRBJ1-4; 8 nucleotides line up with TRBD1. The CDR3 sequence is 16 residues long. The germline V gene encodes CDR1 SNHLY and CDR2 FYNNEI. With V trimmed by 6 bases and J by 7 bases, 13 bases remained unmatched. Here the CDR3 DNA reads TGTGCCAGCAGCCGGGACAGGAACCTTGGGGTTGAAAAACTGTTTTTT. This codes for CASSRDRNLGVEKLFF.

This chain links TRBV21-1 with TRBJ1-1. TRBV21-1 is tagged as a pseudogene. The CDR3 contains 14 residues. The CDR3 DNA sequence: TGTGCCACCAAACTACCACGAAATCTACCTGAAGCTTTCTTT. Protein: CATKLPRNLPEAFF.

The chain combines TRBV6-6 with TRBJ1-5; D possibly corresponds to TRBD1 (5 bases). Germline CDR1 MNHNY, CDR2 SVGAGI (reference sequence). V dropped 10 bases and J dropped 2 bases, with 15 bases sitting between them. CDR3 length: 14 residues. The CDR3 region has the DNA TGTGCCATCAGGGCCCTGATCGGCAATCAGCCCCAGCATTTT. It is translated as CAIRALIGNQPQHF.

The CDR3 is CASSLVSTAYEQYF. The DNA of the CDR3 is TGTGCCAGCAGCTTGGTTAGTACAGCCTACGAGCAGTACTTC. V and J are TRBV7-2 and TRBJ2-7; no reliable D call. The germline V gene has CDR1 SGHTA and CDR2 FQGNSA. V gave up 3 bases and J gave up 2 bases, with 11 bases separating them. There are 14 residues in the CDR3.

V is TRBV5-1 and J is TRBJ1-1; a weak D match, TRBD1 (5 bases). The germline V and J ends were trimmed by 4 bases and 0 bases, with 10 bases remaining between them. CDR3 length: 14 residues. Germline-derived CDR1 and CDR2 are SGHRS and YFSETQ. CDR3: CASSTGTVNTEAFF. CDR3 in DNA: TGCGCCAGCAGCACCGGGACTGTGAACACTGAAGCTTTCTTT.